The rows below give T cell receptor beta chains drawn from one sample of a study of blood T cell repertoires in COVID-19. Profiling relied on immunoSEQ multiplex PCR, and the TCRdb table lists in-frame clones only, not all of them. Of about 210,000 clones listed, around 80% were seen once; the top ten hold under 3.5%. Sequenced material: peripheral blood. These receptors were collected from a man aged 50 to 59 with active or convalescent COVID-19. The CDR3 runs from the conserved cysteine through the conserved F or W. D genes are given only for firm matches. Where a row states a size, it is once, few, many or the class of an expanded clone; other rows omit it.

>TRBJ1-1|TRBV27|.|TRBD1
TGTGCCAGCAGTTTACAAACAGGGGGGACTGAAGCTTTCTTT
CASSLQTGGTEAFF
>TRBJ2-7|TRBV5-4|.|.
TGTGCCAGCAGCCGAGGGTACGAGCAGTACTTC
CASSRGYEQYF
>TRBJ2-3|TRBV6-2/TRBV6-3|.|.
TGTGCCAGCAGTTACGGACAGATCACAGATACGCAGTATTTT
CASSYGQITDTQYF
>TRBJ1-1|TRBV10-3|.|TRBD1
TGTGCCATCAGTGAGTCCATTACCGGGACAGGGGACGTCGGAGCTTTCTTT
CAISESITGTGDVGAFF
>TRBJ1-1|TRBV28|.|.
TGTGCCAGCAGTTTCAGCGTAAACACTGAAGCTTTCTTT
CASSFSVNTEAFF
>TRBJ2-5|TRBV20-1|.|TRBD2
TGCAGTGCTAGTTCCACTAGCGGGAGTGGGGAGACCCAGTACTTC
CSASSTSGSGETQYF
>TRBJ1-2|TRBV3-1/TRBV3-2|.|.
TGTGCCAGCAGCCAAGACGGACAGTATGGCTACACCTTC
CASSQDGQYGYTF
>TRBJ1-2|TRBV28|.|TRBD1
TGTGCCAGCACCCCAGGGGGCTATGGCTACACCTTC
CASTPGGYGYTF
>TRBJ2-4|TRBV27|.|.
TGTGCCAGCAGTCCCACCCACAGGGTAAACATTCAGTACTTC
CASSPTHRVNIQYF
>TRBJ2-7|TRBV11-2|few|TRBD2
TGTGCCAGCAGCTCGTTGCGGGGGAGGGGCAACGAGCAGTACTTC
CASSSLRGRGNEQYF
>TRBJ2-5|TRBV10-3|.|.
TGTGCCACCGGGACTGGAGGGGAGACCCAGTACTTC
CATGTGGETQYF
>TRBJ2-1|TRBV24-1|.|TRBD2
TGTGCCACCAGTGATGGAACTAGCGAAAACTACAATGAGCAGTTCTTC
CATSDGTSENYNEQFF
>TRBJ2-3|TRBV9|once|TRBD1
TGTGCCAGCAGCCCGCGACAGGGGGCAATAGATACGCAGTATTTT
CASSPRQGAIDTQYF
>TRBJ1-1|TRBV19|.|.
TGTGCCAGCAACAGGGTTGGCACTGAAGCTTTCTTT
CASNRVGTEAFF
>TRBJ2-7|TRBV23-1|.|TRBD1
TGCGCCAGCAGTCAATTTATAGGGACAGGGTATTACGAGCAGTACTTC
CASSQFIGTGYYEQYF
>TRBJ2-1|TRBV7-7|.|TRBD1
TGTGCTAGCAGCTTAAATACAGGGGGATACAATGAGCAGTTCTTC
CASSLNTGGYNEQFF
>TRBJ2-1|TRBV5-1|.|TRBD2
TGCGCCAGCAGTAGTGGACTAGCGTACGATGAGCAGTTCTTC
CASSSGLAYDEQFF
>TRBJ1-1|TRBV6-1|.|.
TGTGCCAGCAGTGATCTAGTCAACACTGAAGCTTTCTTT
CASSDLVNTEAFF
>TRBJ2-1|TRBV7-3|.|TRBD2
TGTGCCAGCAGCTCGGAGCGGGGTCACAATGAGCAGTTCTTC
CASSSERGHNEQFF
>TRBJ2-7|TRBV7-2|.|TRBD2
TGTGCCAGCAGCGGAGGTAGCGGGGGCCAACAGTTCAGCTCCTACGAGCAGTACTTC
CASSGGSGGQQFSSYEQYF
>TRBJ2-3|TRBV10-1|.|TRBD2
TGCGCCAGCAGTGAGTCGACTAGCAGTGGAGCAGATACGCAGTATTTT
CASSESTSSGADTQYF
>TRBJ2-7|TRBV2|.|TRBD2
TGTGCCAGCTCCAGTTGGACTAGCTCCGGCTACGAGCAGTACTTC
CASSSWTSSGYEQYF
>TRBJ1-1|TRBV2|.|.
TGTGCCAGCAGTGTAATAGAAAACACTGAAGCTTTCTTT
CASSVIENTEAFF
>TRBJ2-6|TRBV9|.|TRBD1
TGTGCCAGCAGCCCCCGGACAGGGCCGCACTCTGGGGCCAACGTCCTGACTTTC
CASSPRTGPHSGANVLTF
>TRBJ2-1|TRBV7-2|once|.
TGTGCCAGCAGCCTCCCGGGACTTTACAATGAGCAGTTCTTC
CASSLPGLYNEQFF
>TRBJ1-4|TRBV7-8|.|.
TGTGCCAGCAGCCTACCGGGGGATGAAAAACTGTTTTTT
CASSLPGDEKLFF
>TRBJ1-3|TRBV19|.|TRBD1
TGTGCCAGTAGTACGACAGGGGGCGGATCTGGAAACACCATATATTTT
CASSTTGGGSGNTIYF
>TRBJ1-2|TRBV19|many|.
TGTGCCAGTCCTGACAGGTGGTCGTATGGCTACACCTTC
CASPDRWSYGYTF
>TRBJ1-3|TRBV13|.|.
TGTGCCAGCAGCTTTGGCAGGGGCTCTGGAAACACCATATATTTT
CASSFGRGSGNTIYF
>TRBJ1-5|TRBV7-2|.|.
TGTGCCAGCAGCGGCCCACAGGGTTTTGGCAATCAGCCCCAGCATTTT
CASSGPQGFGNQPQHF
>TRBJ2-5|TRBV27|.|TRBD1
TGTGCCAGCAGCCCGCCCGGACAGGGGAGGGGGACCCAGTACTTC
CASSPPGQGRGTQYF
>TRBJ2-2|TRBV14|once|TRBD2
TGTGCCAGCAGCCAAGATCTAGCGGGGTTAACCGGGGAGCTGTTTTTT
CASSQDLAGLTGELFF
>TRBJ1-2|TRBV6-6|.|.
TGTGCCAGCAGAACAGGGTCCCTCCTAGGTGGCTACACCTTC
CASRTGSLLGGYTF
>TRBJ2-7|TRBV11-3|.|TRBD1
TGTGCCAGCTCCCCAGGGGGCGCAATCTACGAGCAGTACTTC
CASSPGGAIYEQYF
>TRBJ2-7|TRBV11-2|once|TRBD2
TGTGCCAGCAGCTTTGGTCTGGGACTAACCTACGAGCAGTACTTC
CASSFGLGLTYEQYF
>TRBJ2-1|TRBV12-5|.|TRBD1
TGTGCTAGTGGTAAGGACAGGGTCTCCTACAATGAGCAGTTCTTC
CASGKDRVSYNEQFF
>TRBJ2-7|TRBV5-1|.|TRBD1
TGCGCCAGCAGCTCACAGGGGGAGATTGACGAGCAGTACTTC
CASSSQGEIDEQYF
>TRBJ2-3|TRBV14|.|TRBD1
TGTGCCAGCAGCCCCCAGGGACAGGGGATCCCAGATACGCAGTATTTT
CASSPQGQGIPDTQYF
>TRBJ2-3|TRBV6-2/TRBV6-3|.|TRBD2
TGTGCCAGCAGTACCCCGACTAGCGTATTTGGGGATACGCAGTATTTT
CASSTPTSVFGDTQYF
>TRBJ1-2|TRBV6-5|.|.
TGTGCCAGCAGTTACTCGAAGGGCAGGACTTCTGGCTACACCTTC
CASSYSKGRTSGYTF
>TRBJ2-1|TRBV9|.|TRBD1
TGTGCCAGCAGCTCGGGACAGGAAAATGAGCAGTTCTTC
CASSSGQENEQFF
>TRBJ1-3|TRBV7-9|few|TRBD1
TGTGCCAGCAGCTTACGGACAGGGGGAAACACCATATATTTT
CASSLRTGGNTIYF
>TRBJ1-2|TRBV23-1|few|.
TGCGCCAGCAGTCAATTTCCGGGCTACACCTTC
CASSQFPGYTF
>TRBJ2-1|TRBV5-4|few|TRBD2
TGTGCCAGCAGCTTGGTACTAGCGGGAGGGCACAGGGAGCAGTTCTTC
CASSLVLAGGHREQFF
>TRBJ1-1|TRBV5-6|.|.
TGTGCCAGCAGCTTGCCCGGAGGTAACACTGAAGCTTTCTTT
CASSLPGGNTEAFF
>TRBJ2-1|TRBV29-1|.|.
TGCAGCGTTGACAGGGGCTCCTACAATGAGCAGTTCTTC
CSVDRGSYNEQFF
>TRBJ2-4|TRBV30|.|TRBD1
TGTGCCTGGCTGGACAGGGGTGTTAGGTCGGCCAAAAACATTCAGTACTTC
CAWLDRGVRSAKNIQYF
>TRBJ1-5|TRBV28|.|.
TGTGCCAGCAGTTTAGTGGGGGCTCCTGTCAATCAGCCCCAGCATTTT
CASSLVGAPVNQPQHF
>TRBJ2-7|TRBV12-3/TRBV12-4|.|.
TGTGCCAGCAGTTGGGAGGCAACCTACGAGCAGTACTTC
CASSWEATYEQYF
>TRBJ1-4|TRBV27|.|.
TGTGCCAGCGGGCGAATAGATAATGAAAAACTGTTTTTT
CASGRIDNEKLFF
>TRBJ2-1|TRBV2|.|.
TGTGCCAGCAGTTTCTTCTCTACTAGAGGGTCCTACAATGAGCAGTTCTTC
CASSFFSTRGSYNEQFF
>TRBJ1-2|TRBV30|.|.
TGTGCCTGGAGTCCGCAGGGAACTGGTGGCTACACCTTC
CAWSPQGTGGYTF
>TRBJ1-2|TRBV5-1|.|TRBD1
TGCGCCAGCAGCTTGGGACAGGGCCAGGGCTATGGCTACACCTTC
CASSLGQGQGYGYTF
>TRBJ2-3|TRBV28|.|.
TGTGCCAGCACCCCCCGGGACTTACGTGAAGATACGCAGTATTTT
CASTPRDLREDTQYF
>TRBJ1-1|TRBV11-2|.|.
TGTGCCAGCAGCATACAGGGAGTCCCTGAAGCTTTCTTT
CASSIQGVPEAFF
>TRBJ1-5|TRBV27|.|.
TGTGCCAGCAGTTTGTCGGGGAGCAATCAGCCCCAGCATTTT
CASSLSGSNQPQHF
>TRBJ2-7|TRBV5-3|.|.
TGTGCCAGAAGCCCCAGGGCCACAGGGACGAGGGAGCAGTACTTC
CARSPRATGTREQYF
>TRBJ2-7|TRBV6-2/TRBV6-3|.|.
TGTGCCAGCAGTTACGAGAATTCCTACGAGCAGTACTTC
CASSYENSYEQYF
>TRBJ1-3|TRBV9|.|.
TGTGCCAGCAGCGTAGGCTTGTATGACAGGTCCTTGGACACCATATATTTT
CASSVGLYDRSLDTIYF